These T cell receptor beta chains were read from a single sample in a study of T-cell reconstitution after alpha-beta-depleted transplantation in children. Each CDR3 protein is one row after TCRdb ran MiXCR on the PCR reads. Of 400,000 to 450,000 distinct CDR3 sequences listed, approximately 42% are singletons. The specimen comprised PBMCs, sampled before TCRalphabeta/CD19-depleted stem cell transplant. These receptors came from a girl aged 2-10 years with aplastic anemia, due to receive a stem cell transplant. The CDR3 runs from the conserved cysteine through the conserved F or W. A D gene is named only where the DNA matches it firmly. Not all rows give a size; the values are once, few, many and, for expanded clones, a class.

once,TRBV15,19,TRBD1,TRBJ2-6,TGTGCCACCAGCAGAGATTATGGGACAGGGCTCTGGAGGGCCAACGTCCTGACTTTC,CATSRDYGTGLWRANVLTF
.,TRBV20-1,13,TRBD1,TRBJ1-1,TGCAGTGCTAGCCGGGACAGTAACACTGAAGCTTTCTTT,CSASRDSNTEAFF
.,TRBV12-3/TRBV12-4,16,TRBD1,TRBJ2-3,TGTGCCAGCAGTACTACCGGGACAGGGGTTACAGATACGCAGTATTTT,CASSTTGTGVTDTQYF
.,TRBV5-1,13,.,TRBJ2-3,TGCGCCAGCAGCTCAAGCGGGTTAGATACGCAGTATTTT,CASSSSGLDTQYF
few,TRBV7-2,14,TRBD1,TRBJ1-2,TGTGCCAGCAGCTTCCGGACAGGAACGGACGGCTACACCTTC,CASSFRTGTDGYTF
many,TRBV20-1,15,TRBD2,TRBJ2-1,TGCAGTGCTCTCGGGACTAGCGGGAGTCGGAATGAGCAGTTCTTC,CSALGTSGSRNEQFF
few,TRBV7-6,15,TRBD2,TRBJ2-7,TGTGCCAGCAGCTTAAGCCCGGGACTAGCCTACGAGCAGTACTTC,CASSLSPGLAYEQYF
.,TRBV6-2/TRBV6-3,14,.,TRBJ2-5,TGTGCCAGCAGTACACCACGTGGACAAGAGACCCAGTACTTC,CASSTPRGQETQYF
.,TRBV5-1,11,.,TRBJ1-1,TGCGCCAGCAGCCAAGGGTCTGAAGCTTTCTTT,CASSQGSEAFF
.,TRBV6-5,18,.,TRBJ2-3,TGTGCCAGCAGTTACTCGGTCGGACCGTATGCTAGCACAGATACGCAGTATTTT,CASSYSVGPYASTDTQYF
.,TRBV7-9,14,TRBD2,TRBJ2-5,TGTGCCAGCAGCCTTAGCGGGACCCAAGAGACCCAGTACTTC,CASSLSGTQETQYF
many,TRBV7-2,16,.,TRBJ2-2,TGTGCCAGCAGCTTTTTAGTGGGACGGAACACCGGGGAGCTGTTTTTT,CASSFLVGRNTGELFF
.,TRBV7-3,14,TRBD1,TRBJ2-7,TGTGCCAGCAGCTACGACAGGGGTCCGTACGAGCAGTACTTC,CASSYDRGPYEQYF
.,TRBV20-1,11,.,TRBJ1-1,TGCAGTGCTAGGGACGACACTGAAGCTTTCTTT,CSARDDTEAFF
.,TRBV4-3,14,TRBD2,TRBJ2-7,TGCGCCAGCAGCCCAATAGCGGGAGCGGGCGAGCAGTACTTC,CASSPIAGAGEQYF
many,TRBV5-1,14,TRBD1,TRBJ2-3,TGCGCCAGCAGCCGACAGGGGAGCACAGATACGCAGTATTTT,CASSRQGSTDTQYF
.,TRBV14,12,.,TRBJ2-1,TGTGCCAGCAGCCAAGTTCCCGATGAGCAGTTCTTC,CASSQVPDEQFF
.,TRBV12-3/TRBV12-4,13,.,TRBJ2-7,TGTGCCAGCACCCCAACGGGGGGCGACGAGCAGTACTTC,CASTPTGGDEQYF
.,TRBV7-9,15,.,TRBJ2-1,TGTGCCAGCAGCTTGGGGCGGGGAGGTTACAATGAGCAGTTCTTC,CASSLGRGGYNEQFF
many,TRBV5-1,14,.,TRBJ2-3,TGCGCCAGCAGCTTGAGCCAGCGCACAGATACGCAGTATTTT,CASSLSQRTDTQYF
.,TRBV20-1,14,.,TRBJ2-3,TGCAGTGCCCTGAAGGGTCCGGGCACAGATACGCAGTATTTT,CSALKGPGTDTQYF
.,TRBV2,17,.,TRBJ1-6,TGTGCCAGCCTTGACTTGCTTCAGGGAGGAGGGAATTCACCCCTCCACTTT,CASLDLLQGGGNSPLHF
.,TRBV20-1,15,TRBD2,TRBJ2-7,TGCAGTGCTAGAGATGAAGCGGGAGAAACCTACGAGCAGTACTTC,CSARDEAGETYEQYF
.,TRBV28,14,.,TRBJ2-3,TGTGCCAGCAGGGAGGAGAGGGACACAGATACGCAGTATTTT,CASREERDTDTQYF
.,TRBV18,15,TRBD1,TRBJ2-5,TGTGCCAGCTCAGAAAAGGACAGGGGAGGAGAGACCCAGTACTTC,CASSEKDRGGETQYF
many,TRBV4-2,14,.,TRBJ2-7,TGTGCCAGCAGCCAAAGAACAGGAGCCTACGAGCAGTACTTC,CASSQRTGAYEQYF
many,TRBV7-9,15,.,TRBJ2-2,TGTGCCAGCAGCTTAGGACCGTCGAACACCGGGGAGCTGTTTTTT,CASSLGPSNTGELFF
many,TRBV7-6,14,.,TRBJ2-5,TGTGCCAGCAGCTTGACTCAATCCCAAGAGACCCAGTACTTC,CASSLTQSQETQYF
.,TRBV4-1,15,.,TRBJ1-2,TGCGCCAGCAGCCCTTCCCTAGGAGGGAACTATGGCTACACCTTC,CASSPSLGGNYGYTF
few,TRBV11-2,15,TRBD2,TRBJ2-1,TGTGCCAGCAGCGGGGGTAAGGGACTAGACCATGAGCAGTTCTTC,CASSGGKGLDHEQFF
many,TRBV24-1,13,.,TRBJ2-7,TGTGCCACCAGTGATTTGGACAGCAAGGGGCAGTACTTC,CATSDLDSKGQYF
.,TRBV29-1,13,.,TRBJ1-1,TGCAGCGTGGCAAAGGACGGATACACTGAAGCTTTCTTT,CSVAKDGYTEAFF
.,TRBV12-3/TRBV12-4,15,.,TRBJ1-2,TGTGCCAGCAGTTTGTATGGAAAGGGAGACTATGGCTACACCTTC,CASSLYGKGDYGYTF
few,TRBV28,14,.,TRBJ1-1,TGTGCCAGCTTAGCCGGGGGTCCGAACACTGAAGCTTTCTTT,CASLAGGPNTEAFF
.,TRBV6-1,14,TRBD1,TRBJ1-1,TGTGCCAGCAGTAGTAGGGACAGCCACACTGAAGCTTTCTTT,CASSSRDSHTEAFF
few,TRBV20-1,16,.,TRBJ2-1,TGCAGTTCCTGGCCCCTGCCTCCTGGTTCCTACAATGAGCAGTTCTTC,CSSWPLPPGSYNEQFF
.,TRBV15,17,TRBD2,TRBJ2-2,TGTGCCACCAGCAGAGCCACTAGCGGGAGAGGCACCGGGGAGCTGTTTTTT,CATSRATSGRGTGELFF
many,TRBV5-1,17,.,TRBJ2-7,TGCGCCAGCAGCTTGACAGGTCTGAGGGGAAGTTCCTACGAGCAGTACTTC,CASSLTGLRGSSYEQYF
.,TRBV12-3/TRBV12-4,11,.,TRBJ1-1,TGTGCCAGCGGGCAGACGACTGAAGCTTTCTTT,CASGQTTEAFF